The 18 T cell receptor beta chains reported below all come from one sample, sequenced in a study of lymphopenia after photon versus proton radiotherapy (dated by TCRdb to between 2018 and 2020). The library was made by the immunoSEQ multiplex PCR assay. In TCRdb, the immuneACCESS table is reduced to in-frame sequences with V and J assigned. These tables do not hold every clone; where another copy was compared, an unresolved V gene accounts for under half, and the others remain unexplained. The sample includes about 26,000 clones, with around 85% observed a single time. Of the sample, about 5.2% falls within the top ten clones. The material sequenced was peripheral blood, taken from a patient treated with photon-based radiotherapy. The receptors stem from a man aged 25 to 45 with gastric cancer.

The chain recombines TRBV11-2 with TRBJ1-4, with 8 bases fitting TRBD1. The germline V gene has CDR1 SGHAT and CDR2 FQNNGV. CDR3 length: 15 amino acids. J lost 7 bases, V lost 2 bases, and 6 bases had no gene match. CDR3 in amino acids: CASSLLGDRSEKLFF. CDR3 bases: TGTGCCAGCAGCTTATTAGGGGACAGGTCTGAAAAACTGTTTTTT.

This chain joins TRBV6-5 and TRBJ2-7, with D perhaps TRBD1 (6 bases). The CDR3 is made up of 13 amino acids. Germline CDR1 is MNHEY and CDR2 is SVGAGI. V was cut by 2 bases and J by 3 bases, with 8 bases left in between. In DNA form, the CDR3 reads TGTGCCAGCAGTTACCAAGGGGGCTACGAGCAGTACTTC. This translates into CASSYQGGYEQYF.

This chain uses TRBV5-1 with TRBJ1-1, with D maybe TRBD1 (5 bases). The germline V gene encodes CDR1 SGHRS and CDR2 YFSETQ. The CDR3 spans 13 residues. The V end was cut by 5 bases, the J end by 4 bases, with 12 bases between. CDR3 residues: CASSRGRGTEAFF. The CDR3 DNA follows: TGCGCCAGCAGTAGGGGACGCGGCACTGAAGCTTTCTTT.

V usage is TRBV30 and J usage is TRBJ1-2; D remains ambiguous. V shed 1 base and J shed 13 bases, with 13 bases lying between them. Germline-derived CDR1 and CDR2 are GTSNPN and SVGIG (reference sequence). CDR3 length: 11 residues. The CDR3 reads CAWSGKQKTTF. In nucleotides, the CDR3 is TGTGCCTGGAGTGGTAAGCAGAAGACCACCTTC.

This chain connects TRBV4-2 to TRBJ2-1; D assignment may be TRBD1 or TRBD2 (5 bases each). CDR3 length: 19 residues. The germline V gene has CDR1 LGHNA and CDR2 YNFKEQ. V dropped 0 bases and J dropped 5 bases, with 23 bases sitting between them. The CDR3 DNA sequence: TGTGCCAGCAGCCAAGAACCGGGGCCAATGGGAAAATTGAACAATGAGCAGTTCTTC. It codes for CASSQEPGPMGKLNNEQFF.

This clone was detected once. V is TRBV6-1 and J is TRBJ1-1; D ambiguous. V lost 2 bases to trimming and J lost 5 bases, with 12 bases between them. Per the germline V gene, CDR1 is MNHNS and CDR2 is SASEGT. This CDR3 spans 14 amino acids. The CDR3 DNA sequence: TGTGCCAGCAGTGAAATCGAGGCTCGGACTGAAGCTTTCTTT. Protein product: CASSEIEARTEAFF.

This clone has only a few counts. The chain is built from TRBV28 and TRBJ2-3; 7 positions match TRBD2. The J segment lost 1 base and the V segment lost 7 bases, leaving 2 bases of the junction unmatched. The CDR3 consists of 13 residues. The germline CDR1 and CDR2 sequences are MDHEN and SYDVKM. CDR3 DNA: TGTGCCAGCACGGCGGGAGGCACAGATACGCAGTATTTT. This translates into CASTAGGTDTQYF.

This chain joins TRBV7-6 and TRBJ2-1, with 10 nucleotides matching TRBD1. The ends lost 5 bases at V and 7 bases at J; junction bases unmatched: 5. The CDR3 has 14 residues. Germline loops: CDR1 SGHVS, CDR2 FNYEAQ. The CDR3 protein is CASSRQGASNEQFF. The CDR3 nucleotides read TGTGCCAGCAGCAGACAGGGGGCATCGAATGAGCAGTTCTTC.

The V gene is TRBV7-9, the J gene TRBJ1-2, with D tentatively TRBD1 (5 bases). Trimming shortened V by 5 bases and J by 4 bases, and 14 bases separated the two germline ends. This CDR3 has 14 residues. Germline values: CDR1 SEHNR, CDR2 FQNEAQ (reference sequence). DNA for the CDR3: TGTGCCAGCAGCCCAGGTGGAGGGGTCTATGGCTACACCTTC. This translates into CASSPGGGVYGYTF.

The rearrangement links TRBV7-3 to TRBJ2-1, with 13 bases identical to TRBD2. V shed 5 bases and J 8 bases; nucleotides not matched to a gene: 9. Germline CDR1 reads SGHTA; CDR2 reads FQGTGA. The CDR3 sequence is 16 residues long. DNA of the CDR3: TGTGCCAGCAGCCCCGGGACTAGCGGGGTTATCGATGAGCAGTTCTTC. Residues: CASSPGTSGVIDEQFF.

V is TRBV4-3 and J is TRBJ1-3; D is possibly TRBD1 (5 bases). The V and J ends lost 2 bases and 4 bases respectively, with 15 bases between them. The CDR3 runs 16 residues. Germline V lookup: CDR1 LGHNA, CDR2 YSLEER. Here the CDR3 DNA reads TGCGCCAGCAGCCAAAGGCGGGGCGCGTCCGGAAACACCATATATTTT. Translation gives CASSQRRGASGNTIYF.

The rearrangement joins TRBV7-6 to TRBJ2-3, with a weak D call TRBD1 (6 bases). Trimming removed 1 base from V and 3 bases from J, with 14 bases in between. Germline-derived CDR1 and CDR2 are SGHVS and FNYEAQ. This CDR3 has 16 residues. DNA of the CDR3: TGTGCCAGCAGCTTAGAATTTGGCAGGGGAACAGATACGCAGTATTTT. It yields the protein CASSLEFGRGTDTQYF.

This clone was detected a few times. This chain connects TRBV6-1 to TRBJ2-4, with TRBD1 matching 8 bases. Germline CDR1 is MNHNS and CDR2 is SASEGT. This CDR3 contains 15 residues. The trim removed 3 bases at V and 7 bases at J, leaving 8 bases unmatched. Here the CDR3 DNA reads TGTGCCAGCAGTGAGACCGGGACAGGCGACAACATTCAGTACTTC. Its translation: CASSETGTGDNIQYF.

This clone occurred a few times. J is TRBJ2-5 and V is TRBV11-3, with a tentative D call TRBD2 (6 bases). The CDR3 sequence is 14 residues long. CDR1 and CDR2 (germline): SGHNT, YENEEA. V lost 5 bases, J lost 2 bases, and 12 bases lay in between. CDR3: CASSPRRGQETQYF. As DNA, the CDR3 is TGTGCCAGCAGCCCCAGGCGGGGTCAAGAGACCCAGTACTTC.

This chain uses TRBV5-4 with TRBJ1-1, with 9 bases lining up with TRBD1. J gave up 4 bases and V 4 bases, and 5 bases lay outside the gene matches. The CDR3 contains 14 residues. CDR1 is SGHNT and CDR2 is YYREEE in the germline V gene (reference sequence). In nucleotides, the CDR3 is TGTGCCAGCAGCCTCGGACAGGGGACCACTGAAGCTTTCTTT. It translates to CASSLGQGTTEAFF.

The chain employs TRBV19 and TRBJ2-7; TRBD2 agrees at 11 bases. The length of the CDR3 is 14 residues. Per germline, CDR1 LNHDA and CDR2 SQIVND (reference sequence). Trimming removed 4 bases from V and 2 bases from J; junction bases left unmatched: 1. Written as DNA, the CDR3 is TGTGCCAGTAGTAAACTAGCGGGGGCCTACGAGCAGTACTTC. This gives the protein CASSKLAGAYEQYF.

The CDR3 loop is CASSSPAGDAYEQYF. In DNA, the CDR3 is TGTGCCAGCAGTTCCCCGGCGGGAGATGCTTACGAGCAGTACTTC. The chain is built from TRBV28 and TRBJ2-7; 7 nucleotides line up with TRBD2. Germline trimming cut 4 bases from V and 4 bases from J; bases unmatched to any gene: 10. From germline, CDR1 is MDHEN and CDR2 SYDVKM. The CDR3 sequence is 15 residues long.

The chain couples TRBV4-1 to TRBJ2-7, with D tentatively TRBD2 (5 bases). The CDR3 sequence is 16 residues long. CDR1 is MGHRA and CDR2 is YSYEKL in the germline V gene. V shed 4 bases and J shed 3 bases, with 19 bases lying between them. This CDR3 is CASSPALLRGSYEQYF. The DNA for the CDR3 is TGCGCCAGCAGCCCAGCCCTATTGAGAGGGAGCTACGAGCAGTACTTC.